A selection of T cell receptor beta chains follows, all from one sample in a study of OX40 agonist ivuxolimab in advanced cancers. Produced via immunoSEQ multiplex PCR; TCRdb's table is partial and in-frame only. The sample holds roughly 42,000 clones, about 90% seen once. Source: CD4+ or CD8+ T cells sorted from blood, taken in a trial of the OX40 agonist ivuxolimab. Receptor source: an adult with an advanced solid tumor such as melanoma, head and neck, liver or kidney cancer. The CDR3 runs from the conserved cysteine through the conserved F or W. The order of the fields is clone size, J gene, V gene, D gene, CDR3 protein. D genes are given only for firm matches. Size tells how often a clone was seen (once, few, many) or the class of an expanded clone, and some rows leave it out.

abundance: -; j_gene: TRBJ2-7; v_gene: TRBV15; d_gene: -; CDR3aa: CATSRDRGNEQYF
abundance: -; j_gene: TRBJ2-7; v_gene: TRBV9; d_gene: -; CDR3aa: CASSVVGDTADEQYF
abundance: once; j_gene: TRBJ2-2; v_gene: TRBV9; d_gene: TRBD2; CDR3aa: CASSVVAGVGAGELFF
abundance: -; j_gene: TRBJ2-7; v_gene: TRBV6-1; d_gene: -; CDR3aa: CASTTGSPREQYF
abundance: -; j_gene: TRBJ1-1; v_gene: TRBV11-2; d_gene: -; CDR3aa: CASSLAWGTEAFF
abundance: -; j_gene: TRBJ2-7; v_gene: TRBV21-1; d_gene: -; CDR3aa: CASRTESYEQYF
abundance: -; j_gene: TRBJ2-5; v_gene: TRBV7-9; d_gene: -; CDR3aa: CASSLAAREGETQYF
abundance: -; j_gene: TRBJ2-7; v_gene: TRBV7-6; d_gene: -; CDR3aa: CASSDESWGPYEQYF
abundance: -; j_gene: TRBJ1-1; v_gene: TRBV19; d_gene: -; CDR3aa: CASSIGAQGSEAFF
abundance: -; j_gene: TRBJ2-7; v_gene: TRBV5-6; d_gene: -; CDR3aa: CASSLWGGSYEQYF
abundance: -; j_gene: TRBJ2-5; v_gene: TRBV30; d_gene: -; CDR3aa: CAWSVGQNLQETQYF
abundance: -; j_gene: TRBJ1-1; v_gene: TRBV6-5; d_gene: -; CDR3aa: CASSLRTGNTEAFF
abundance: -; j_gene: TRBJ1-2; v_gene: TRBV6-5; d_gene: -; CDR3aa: CASSYSFDSTYGYTF
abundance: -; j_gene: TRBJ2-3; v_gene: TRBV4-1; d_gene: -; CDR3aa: CASSQDQVGGTDTQYF
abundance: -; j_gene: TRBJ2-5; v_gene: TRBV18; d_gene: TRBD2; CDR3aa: CASSLTSGRETQYF
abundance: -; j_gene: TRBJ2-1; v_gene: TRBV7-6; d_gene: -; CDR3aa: CASSLEREQIVEQFF
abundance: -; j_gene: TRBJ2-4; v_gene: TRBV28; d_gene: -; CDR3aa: CASSLSMGQGKNIQYF
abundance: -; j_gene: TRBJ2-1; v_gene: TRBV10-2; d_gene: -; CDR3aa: CASSDTNEQFF
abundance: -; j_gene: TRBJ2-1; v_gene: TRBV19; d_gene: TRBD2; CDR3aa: CASTHERAGISSYNEQFF
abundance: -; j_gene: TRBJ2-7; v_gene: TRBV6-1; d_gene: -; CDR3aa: CASSLDGSSYEQYF
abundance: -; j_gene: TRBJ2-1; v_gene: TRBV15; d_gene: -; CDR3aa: CATSGSSYNEQFF
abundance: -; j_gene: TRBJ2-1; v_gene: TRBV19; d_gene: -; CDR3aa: CASSIGTSNEQFF
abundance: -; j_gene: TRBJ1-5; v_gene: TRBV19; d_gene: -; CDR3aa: CASSMGRNQPQHF
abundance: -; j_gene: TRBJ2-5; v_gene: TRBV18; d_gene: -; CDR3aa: CASSPSQPETQYF
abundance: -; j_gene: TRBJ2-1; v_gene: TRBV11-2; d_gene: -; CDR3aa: CASSPRVGLGEQFF
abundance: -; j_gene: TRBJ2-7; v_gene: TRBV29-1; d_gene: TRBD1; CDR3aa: CSVTGGQGSYLLEQYF
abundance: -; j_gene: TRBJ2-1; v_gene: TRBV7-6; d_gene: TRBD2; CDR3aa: CASSLAGGTSSYNEQFF
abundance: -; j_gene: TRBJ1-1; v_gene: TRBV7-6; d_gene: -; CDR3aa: CASLASGNTEAFF
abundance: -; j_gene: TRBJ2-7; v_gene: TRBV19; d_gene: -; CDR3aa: CASSPRVGELSYEQYF
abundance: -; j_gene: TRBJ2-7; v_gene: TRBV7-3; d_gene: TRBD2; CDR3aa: CASSLGSGSSYEQYF
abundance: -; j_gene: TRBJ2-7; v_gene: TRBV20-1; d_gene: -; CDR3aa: CSARTLYEQYF
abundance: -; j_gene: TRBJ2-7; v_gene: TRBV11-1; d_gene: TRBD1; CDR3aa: CASSSDRGLYEQYF
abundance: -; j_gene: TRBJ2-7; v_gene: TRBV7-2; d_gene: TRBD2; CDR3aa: CASSSGLADYEQYF
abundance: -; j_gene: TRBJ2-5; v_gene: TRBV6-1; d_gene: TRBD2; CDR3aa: CASSDTGTSESETQYF
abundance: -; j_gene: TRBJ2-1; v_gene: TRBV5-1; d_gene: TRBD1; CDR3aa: CASSFNLRDRVEDEQFF